This TCR beta chain was profiled in a study of CD8 T cells in ankylosing spondylitis. This CDR3 is 14 amino acids long. Trimming took off 1 base at V and 4 bases at J, with 10 bases between the two ends. Points on this clonotype: The antigen remains unidentified.

Regarding the study as a whole: Disease-linked clones were found to be CD8+ and relatively rare in peripheral blood. Apparently characteristic of ankylosing spondylitis blood was a TCR beta motif (about 8 highly homologous variants).

Scientists made TCR beta libraries using quantitative 5'-RACE with molecular barcodes. TCRdb called the 5' RACE reads again in MiXCR, with one record for every CDR3 protein. Of some 340,000 distinct CDR3 sequences listed, about 15% are singletons. V usage is TRBV12-3 or TRBV12-4 and J usage is TRBJ1-2, with a weak D call TRBD1 (6 bases). The receptor comes from a male donor with ankylosing spondylitis or in good health (not recorded which). The specimen sequenced was blood, either unsorted or a sorted T cell fraction (not recorded which). The CDR3 DNA is TGTGCCAGCAGTTTAGGGACAGCCTTCTATGGCTACACCTTC. It yields the protein CASSLGTAFYGYTF.